Listed here are 25 T cell receptor beta chains from one sample, sequenced in a study of vaccination effects on CD4 cells after COVID-19. These receptors' targets are unknown. Antigen-specific CD4+ T cells were first expanded with viral peptide pools by the ViraFEST assay and only then sequenced. Culture proceeded for 9 to 11 days, and CD4+ T cells were then isolated. The healthy vaccine recipients, who had no prior SARS-CoV-2 infection, showed negative nucleocapsid antibodies. The protocol was immunoSEQ multiplex PCR, while the TCRdb copy is restricted to in-frame clones and leaves out a portion. The sample lists roughly 60,000 clones, roughly 70% occurring once. The sample consisted of CD4+ T cells from PBMCs cultured with SARS-CoV-2 spike peptides, taken before COVID-19 vaccination. These receptors all come from a human donor who received a COVID-19 vaccine.

This chain uses TRBV28 with TRBJ2-7; perhaps TRBD2 as D (7 bases). The V and J ends lost 6 bases and 3 bases respectively, with 15 bases between them. From germline, CDR1 is MDHEN and CDR2 SYDVKM. This CDR3 region has 14 residues. The CDR3 nucleotides are TGTGCCAGCAGCCCGGTAGGGGGGGGCTACGAGCAGTACTTC. It yields the protein CASSPVGGGYEQYF.

V is TRBV4-1 and J is TRBJ1-2; no definite D call. The CDR3 is 13 residues long. CDR1 MGHRA and CDR2 YSYEKL come from the germline V gene. Trimming removed 0 bases from V and 9 bases from J, with 11 bases in between. CDR3 bases: TGCGCCAGCAGCCAAGATCCGGGTTACCGCTACACCTTC. It is translated as CASSQDPGYRYTF.

J is TRBJ1-1 and V is TRBV5-5; D is perhaps TRBD1 (5 bases). Germline CDR1 reads SGHKS; CDR2 reads YYEKEE (reference sequence). The CDR3 contains 13 residues. V dropped 6 bases and J dropped 1 base, with 10 bases sitting between them. CDR3 bases: TGTGCCAGCACCCGGGACGCGAACACTGAAGCTTTCTTT. It translates to CASTRDANTEAFF.

The chain carries TRBV28 and TRBJ2-7; D unclear. In germline, CDR1 is MDHEN, CDR2 SYDVKM. V was clipped by 6 bases and J by 3 bases, with 15 bases between them. CDR3 size: 14 residues. CDR3 sequence (DNA): TGTGCCAGCAGACCGGCTGCACGATTCTACGAGCAGTACTTC. This codes for CASRPAARFYEQYF.

As regards this clone: One end of the junction varies from germline; a read error may be responsible. J is TRBJ1-1 and V is TRBV2; perhaps TRBD1 as D (5 bases). CDR1 is SNHLY, CDR2 FYNNEI, per germline. This CDR3 is 16 amino acids long. The CDR3: CASSSTPGAANAEAFF. CDR3 bases: TGTGCCAGCAGCTCTACCCCCGGGGCTGCGAACGCTGAAGCTTTCTTT. Supplemented by reference TRBV2 and TRBJ1-1, the full variable domain reads EPEVTQTPSHQVTQMGQEVILRCVPISNHLYFYWYRQILGQKVEFLVSFYNNEISEKSEIFDDQFSVERPDGSNFTLKIRSTKLEDSAMYFCASSSTPGAANAEAFFGQGTRLTVV.

The chain has TRBV19 and TRBJ2-1; D ambiguous. Germline loops: CDR1 LNHDA, CDR2 SQIVND (reference sequence). V was pared by 4 bases and J by 2 bases, with 0 bases between. The CDR3 has 11 amino acids. CDR3 coding DNA: TGTGCCAGTAGTACCTACAATGAGCAGTTCTTC. Encoded protein: CASSTYNEQFF.

The V and J genes are TRBV5-1 and TRBJ2-7, with TRBD2 matching over 8 bases. Germline trimming cut 0 bases from V and 3 bases from J; bases unmatched to any gene: 2. The CDR3 contains 14 residues. From germline, CDR1 is SGHRS and CDR2 YFSETQ. The CDR3, as DNA: TGCGCCAGCAGCTTGGGCGCGGGGGGCTACGAGCAGTACTTC. Translated: CASSLGAGGYEQYF.

This clone has just one count. The V call is TRBV18, the J call TRBJ1-1; 8 nucleotides line up with TRBD1. Trimming took 3 bases from V and 0 from J; bases not matched to a gene: 3. Germline values: CDR1 KGHSH, CDR2 LQKENI. The CDR3 is made up of 15 amino acids. CDR3 protein: CASSPRTGLNTEAFF. The CDR3 region has the DNA TGTGCCAGCTCACCCCGGACAGGGCTGAACACTGAAGCTTTCTTT. Based on the CDR3 plus reference TRBV18 and TRBJ1-1, the full variable domain is NAGVMQNPRHLVRRRGQEARLRCSPMKGHSHVYWYRQLPEEGLKFMVYLQKENIIDESGMPKERFSAEFPKEGPSILRIQQVVRGDSAAYFCASSPRTGLNTEAFFGQGTRLTVV.

The J gene is TRBJ1-1, the V gene TRBV3-1 (or the pseudogene TRBV3-2), with TRBD1 matching over 7 bases. V shed 5 bases and J 1 base; nucleotides not matched to a gene: 10. This CDR3 region has 16 residues. Germline CDR1 and CDR2: LGHDT and YNNKEL (reference sequence). This CDR3 reads CASSSQTGRGNTEAFF. CDR3 nucleotides: TGTGCCAGCAGCTCTCAGACAGGGCGAGGGAACACTGAAGCTTTCTTT.

The J gene is TRBJ1-4, the V gene TRBV4-2, with D possibly TRBD1 on 5 matching bases. V was clipped by 1 base and J by 5 bases, with 20 bases between them. Germline-derived CDR1 and CDR2 are LGHNA and YNFKEQ. CDR3 length equals 18 residues. The CDR3 loop is CASSQGGLRGGLNEKLFF. CDR3 in DNA: TGTGCCAGCAGCCAAGGAGGGTTACGCGGGGGACTCAATGAAAAACTGTTTTTT.

Only one count was recorded for this clone. The rearrangement joins TRBV7-2 to TRBJ2-1, with 7 bases matching TRBD2. Trimming removed 1 base from V and 7 bases from J; junction bases left unmatched: 7. This CDR3 is built from 15 residues. CDR1 is SGHTA, CDR2 FQGNSA, per germline. CDR3 sequence: CASSLEVAGLNEQFF. The CDR3 DNA reads TGTGCCAGCAGCTTAGAGGTAGCGGGTTTAAATGAGCAGTTCTTC.

This clone is a singleton in its sample. The gene calls are TRBV5-4 and TRBJ1-2; 10 bases are shared with TRBD1. After removal of 4 bases from V and 4 bases from J, the junction contained 7 bases not matched to a gene. The germline V gene encodes CDR1 SGHNT and CDR2 YYREEE (reference sequence). The CDR3 runs 15 residues. CDR3 nucleotide sequence: TGTGCCAGCAGCCTTCGGACAGGGGGTGCCTATGGCTACACCTTC. Residues: CASSLRTGGAYGYTF. The entire variable domain, with the rest obtained from reference TRBV5-4 and TRBJ1-2, is as follows: ETGVTQSPTHLIKTRGQQVTLRCSSQSGHNTVSWYQQALGQGPQFIFQYYREEENGRGNFPPRFSGLQFPNYSSELNVNALELDDSALYLCASSLRTGGAYGYTFGSGTRLTVV.

The count of this clone is one. The chain uses TRBV9 and TRBJ1-2; D unclear. The ends were cut back, 2 bases at V and 4 bases at J, with 15 bases in the middle. CDR3 length equals 15 residues. Looked up from germline, CDR1 is SGDLS and CDR2 is YYNGEE. The CDR3 DNA is TGTGCCAGCAGCGTTTCGGGTGGGGTTTCCTATGGCTACACCTTC. The encoded protein is CASSVSGGVSYGYTF.

Here the CDR3 reads CASSGLAVLAKNIQYF. For the CDR3, the DNA is TGTGCCAGCAGTGGACTAGCGGTTCTAGCCAAAAACATTCAGTACTTC. The V gene is TRBV2, the J gene TRBJ2-4; 9 bases fit TRBD2. Unmatched junction bases numbered 4, after V lost 4 bases and J lost 0 bases. CDR1 is SNHLY, CDR2 FYNNEI, per germline. The CDR3 length is 16 residues.

The chain has TRBV19 and TRBJ1-2; D gene unclear. V was pared by 0 bases and J by 0 bases, with 17 bases between. The CDR3 loop spans 18 amino acids. Per germline, CDR1 LNHDA and CDR2 SQIVND (reference sequence). CDR3: CASSIDQASATSNYGYTF. The CDR3 DNA reads TGTGCCAGTAGTATAGATCAGGCGTCTGCTACTTCTAACTATGGCTACACCTTC.

This sequence joins TRBV28 and TRBJ2-3; 7 nucleotides align to TRBD1. V lost 6 bases to trimming and J lost 3 bases; unmatched junction nucleotides: 6. Germline-derived CDR1 and CDR2 are MDHEN and SYDVKM. This CDR3 is built from 14 residues. CDR3 nucleotide sequence: TGTGCCAGCAGCCAGGGGACAGCAACAGATACGCAGTATTTT. Its translation is CASSQGTATDTQYF.

V is TRBV28 and J is TRBJ2-3; 10 bases are a match to TRBD2. The CDR3 has 13 residues. With V trimmed by 7 bases and J by 5 bases, 3 bases remained unmatched. The germline V gene has CDR1 MDHEN and CDR2 SYDVKM. CDR3 in DNA: TGTGCCAGCAAGCTAGCGGGAGTAGATACGCAGTATTTT. It encodes CASKLAGVDTQYF.

This clone was recorded a few times. The V call is TRBV14, the J call TRBJ1-1, with D unclear. CDR3 size: 14 residues. Germline values: CDR1 SGHDN, CDR2 FVKESK. Trimming took off 0 bases at V and 6 bases at J, with 11 bases between the two ends. The CDR3 DNA sequence: TGTGCCAGCAGCCAAGATCGGAGGGTTGCTGAAGCTTTCTTT. It specifies CASSQDRRVAEAFF.

The chain combines TRBV27 with TRBJ1-5, with TRBD1 as a possible D gene (6 bases). The germline V and J ends were trimmed by 2 bases and 4 bases, with 21 bases remaining between them. Per germline, CDR1 MNHEY and CDR2 SMNVEV (reference sequence). The CDR3 totals 18 residues. The DNA of the CDR3 is TGTGCCAGCAGTTTACGGGGACCCAGGGGCCGGGGAAATCAGCCCCAGCATTTT. It specifies CASSLRGPRGRGNQPQHF.

This chain joins TRBV28 and TRBJ2-7; 10 bases align to TRBD2. Germline trimming cut 2 bases from V and 4 bases from J; bases unmatched to any gene: 11. This CDR3 spans 17 amino acids. In germline, CDR1 is MDHEN, CDR2 SYDVKM. This chain's CDR3 is CASSLGASGSLWYEQYF. CDR3 nucleotides: TGTGCCAGCAGTTTAGGGGCTAGCGGGAGTCTCTGGTACGAGCAGTACTTC.

The chain is built from TRBV5-4 and TRBJ1-2; D unclear. Deletions cut 0 bases from V and 7 bases from J, with 10 bases between. This CDR3 is built from 13 residues. The germline CDR1 and CDR2 sequences are SGHNT and YYREEE (reference sequence). CDR3 DNA: TGTGCCAGCAGCTTGGTGGGCGTTGGTGGCTACACCTTC. Amino acids: CASSLVGVGGYTF.

The CDR3 here is CAIRISGNSPLHF. In DNA form, the CDR3 reads TGTGCCATCAGAATATCAGGCAATTCACCCCTCCACTTT. The rearrangement links TRBV10-3 to TRBJ1-6, with D unresolved. V was cut by 6 bases and J by 7 bases, with 10 bases left in between. The CDR3 sequence is 13 residues long. Germline-derived CDR1 and CDR2 are ENHRY and SYGVKD.

The chain combines TRBV6-1 with TRBJ1-5, with D possibly being TRBD1 (5 bases). CDR1 MNHNS and CDR2 SASEGT come from the germline V gene. V lost 1 base and J 7 bases, leaving 14 bases between the germline ends. The CDR3 is made up of 15 amino acids. The CDR3 DNA sequence: TGTGCCAGCAGTGAAGGGTGGGGGGTAGGCCAGCCCCAGCATTTT. Amino acid sequence: CASSEGWGVGQPQHF.

V is TRBV3-1 (or the pseudogene TRBV3-2) and J is TRBJ2-5; TRBD1 or TRBD2 may be the D gene (5 bases each). The germline V gene has CDR1 LGHDT and CDR2 YNNKEL (reference sequence). The CDR3 is 13 residues long. V was cut by 6 bases and J by 4 bases, with 12 bases left in between. The CDR3 here is CASSLRGAETQYF. DNA of the CDR3: TGTGCCAGCAGTCTTCGAGGGGCAGAGACCCAGTACTTC.

This clone was seen just once. The gene calls are TRBV7-9 and TRBJ2-5, with D possibly being TRBD1 or TRBD2 (5 bases each). Germline loops: CDR1 SEHNR, CDR2 FQNEAQ (reference sequence). This CDR3 is built from 14 residues. V lost 5 bases to trimming and J lost 6 bases, with 16 bases between them. The CDR3 loop reads CASSPSHRGQTQYF. DNA for the CDR3: TGTGCCAGCAGCCCTTCACATCGGGGACAGACCCAGTACTTC.